The 29 T cell receptor beta chains below were found in one sample sequenced in a study of cytomegalovirus exposure and HLA in healthy donors. The PCR was carried out with 60 Vbeta primers and 13 Jbeta primers. The assay was immunoSEQ multiplex PCR, and TCRdb's table has in-frame clones only and misses some. The repertoire table contains 55,000 to 65,000 clones. The specimen sequenced was PBMCs. The source of these receptors is a woman under 30 in good health and CMV-seronegative.

The chain has TRBV5-6 and TRBJ1-5; a possible D gene is TRBD1 (5 bases). Germline lookup yields CDR1 SGHDT and CDR2 YYEEEE. The CDR3 covers 14 residues. V lost 1 base and J lost 3, with 8 bases in between. In DNA form, the CDR3 reads TGTGCCAGCAGCTTGAGGGGATTCAATCAGCCCCAGCATTTT. This codes for CASSLRGFNQPQHF.

This sequence joins TRBV7-2 and TRBJ2-7; a weak D match, TRBD2 (5 bases). CDR3 size: 14 residues. V was clipped by 2 bases and J by 6 bases, with 14 bases between them. Germline CDR1 reads SGHTA; CDR2 reads FQGNSA. The CDR3 reads CASSLSRSAVEQYF. The CDR3 nucleotides read TGTGCCAGCAGCTTATCTCGTAGCGCGGTCGAGCAGTACTTC.

V gene TRBV7-9 combines with J gene TRBJ1-2; a weak D match, TRBD1 (5 bases). CDR1 and CDR2 (germline): SEHNR, FQNEAQ (reference sequence). CDR3 length: 17 amino acids. Trimming removed 4 bases at V and 4 bases at J, with 22 bases between. Here the CDR3 reads CASSSRRGGGGSYGYTF. CDR3 DNA sequence: TGTGCCAGCAGCTCTCGCCGGGGCGGGGGTGGCAGCTATGGCTACACCTTC.

The rearrangement uses TRBV2 and TRBJ1-1, with a possible D match to TRBD1 (5 bases). This CDR3 comprises 12 residues. Trimming pared 10 bases from V and 2 bases from J, leaving 11 bases between. Germline V gene data show CDR1 as SNHLY and CDR2 as FYNNEI. The CDR3 DNA sequence: TGTGCCACAGGGAGGGGAAACACTGAAGCTTTCTTT. Translating it yields CATGRGNTEAFF.

The J gene is TRBJ2-6, the V gene TRBV7-9, with D possibly TRBD1 on 6 matching bases. Per the germline V gene, CDR1 is SEHNR and CDR2 is FQNEAQ (reference sequence). The CDR3 is 18 residues long. Between the trimmed V and J ends, which lost 5 bases and 4 bases, there was a span of 21 bases. The CDR3 protein is CASSPYSYRAPGANVLTF. Written as DNA, the CDR3 is TGTGCCAGCAGCCCGTACTCGTACAGGGCCCCAGGGGCCAACGTCCTGACTTTC.

This chain connects TRBV4-1 to TRBJ2-1, with D possibly being TRBD2 (5 bases). This CDR3 contains 12 residues. The V end was cut by 3 bases, the J end by 8 bases, with 8 bases between. Looked up from germline, CDR1 is MGHRA and CDR2 is YSYEKL. DNA of the CDR3: TGCGCCAGCAGCCAGGTGGGAGATGAGCAGTTCTTC. As protein: CASSQVGDEQFF.

V is TRBV6-5 and J is TRBJ2-2, with D possibly being TRBD1 (5 bases). CDR3 length: 15 residues. V dropped 3 bases and J dropped 4 bases, with 12 bases sitting between them. Germline CDR1 MNHEY, CDR2 SVGAGI. CDR3 nucleotide sequence: TGTGCCAGCAGTTATCGACGGACAATCACCGGGGAGCTGTTTTTT. This sequence encodes CASSYRRTITGELFF.

The V gene is TRBV19, the J gene TRBJ2-5, with D possibly matching TRBD1 (5 bases). V dropped 4 bases and J dropped 3 bases, with 9 bases sitting between them. The germline gives CDR1 LNHDA, CDR2 SQIVND (reference sequence). This CDR3 has 13 residues. The CDR3 here is CASSRGRKETQYF. The CDR3 DNA follows: TGTGCCAGTAGTAGGGGCCGTAAAGAGACCCAGTACTTC.

The chain is built from TRBV29-1 and TRBJ2-7, with 8 bases matching TRBD1. Germline V gene lookup returns CDR1 SQVTM and CDR2 ANQGSEA. V lost 4 bases to trimming and J lost 3 bases; unmatched junction nucleotides: 14. This CDR3 spans 16 amino acids. CDR3 coding DNA: TGCAGCGTTGGAGGGCTTAACCGGGACAGGCACTACGAGCAGTACTTC. As protein: CSVGGLNRDRHYEQYF.

This chain joins TRBV6-4 and TRBJ1-2; D is undetermined. The CDR3 runs 13 residues. V lost 2 bases to trimming and J lost 7 bases, with 11 bases between them. The germline V gene encodes CDR1 MRHNA and CDR2 SNTAGT. The CDR3 loop reads CASSDREAGGYTF. In DNA, the CDR3 is TGTGCCAGCAGTGACAGGGAGGCTGGTGGCTACACCTTC.

The V call is TRBV4-1, the J call TRBJ1-1; TRBD1 aligns across 9 bases. In germline, CDR1 is MGHRA, CDR2 YSYEKL. The CDR3 loop spans 15 amino acids. V lost 0 bases and J lost 6; bases outside the gene matches: 5. Here the CDR3 DNA reads TGCGCCAGCAGCCAAGAGTTGTGGGACAGGGCTGAAGCTTTCTTT. This gives the protein CASSQELWDRAEAFF.

CDR3 sequence: CASSPGTGNSGNTIYF. The CDR3 region has the DNA TGTGCCAGTAGCCCTGGGACAGGCAACTCTGGAAACACCATATATTTT. V is TRBV19 and J is TRBJ1-3; 8 positions agree with TRBD1. Looked up from germline, CDR1 is LNHDA and CDR2 is SQIVND (reference sequence). The junction had 7 bases not matched to a gene; V was cut back by 6 bases and J by 0 bases. CDR3 length: 16 residues.

The rearrangement uses TRBV9 and TRBJ2-2, with TRBD2 matching over 7 bases. Germline V gene lookup returns CDR1 SGDLS and CDR2 YYNGEE. The CDR3 extends over 15 amino acids. Unmatched junction bases numbered 5, after V lost 1 base and J lost 5 bases. CDR3 region: CASSVYGRETGELFF. As DNA, the CDR3 is TGTGCCAGCAGCGTATATGGGCGGGAGACCGGGGAGCTGTTTTTT.

The chain couples TRBV9 to TRBJ1-1; 8 nucleotides agree with TRBD1. The length of the CDR3 is 15 residues. After removal of 0 bases from V and 1 base from J, the junction contained 2 bases not matched to a gene. CDR1 is SGDLS and CDR2 is YYNGEE in the germline V gene. This chain's CDR3 is CASSVDGQGNTEAFF. The CDR3 DNA is TGTGCCAGCAGCGTAGACGGACAGGGGAACACTGAAGCTTTCTTT.

J is TRBJ2-7 and V is TRBV2, with a possible D match to TRBD1 (6 bases). The V gene's germline CDR1 is SNHLY and CDR2 FYNNEI. CDR3 length: 12 amino acids. Trimming took 6 bases from V and 5 from J, leaving 11 bases between them. The DNA of the CDR3 is TGTGCCAGCAGCGCCGACAGGAACGAGCAGTACTTC. It is translated as CASSADRNEQYF. The complete variable domain, with remaining parts taken from reference TRBV2 and TRBJ2-7, reads EPEVTQTPSHQVTQMGQEVILRCVPISNHLYFYWYRQILGQKVEFLVSFYNNEISEKSEIFDDQFSVERPDGSNFTLKIRSTKLEDSAMYFCASSADRNEQYFGPGTRLTVT.

V gene TRBV12-5 combines with J gene TRBJ1-4; maybe TRBD1 (5 bases). With 1 base removed from V and 8 bases from J, the gap between germline ends came to 17 bases. Per the germline V gene, CDR1 is LGHNT and CDR2 is FRNRAP. CDR3 length: 16 amino acids. CDR3 sequence: CASGLAHRGTGEKLFF. The CDR3 DNA sequence: TGTGCTAGTGGTTTGGCCCACCGGGGGACGGGCGAAAAACTGTTTTTT.

This chain joins TRBV2 and TRBJ1-2; 8 bases map to TRBD1. Germline CDR1 reads SNHLY; CDR2 reads FYNNEI. This CDR3 has 16 amino acids. The trim removed 6 bases at V and 7 bases at J, leaving 16 bases unmatched. CDR3 bases: TGTGCCAGCAGCCCTACACTTACAGGGGGGCGTGGTGGCTACACCTTC. Protein sequence: CASSPTLTGGRGGYTF.

The chain combines TRBV5-4 with TRBJ1-1, with D maybe TRBD1 (5 bases). Trimming shortened V by 5 bases and J by 6 bases, and 17 bases separated the two germline ends. Germline CDR1 is SGHNT and CDR2 is YYREEE (reference sequence). This CDR3 has 14 residues. DNA of the CDR3: TGTGCCAGCAGTTCGCAAGGCAGGGCCGCTGAAGCTTTCTTT. Amino acid sequence: CASSSQGRAAEAFF.

The CDR3 spells CASSLSGNGNQPQHF. For the CDR3, the DNA is TGTGCCAGCAGCTTATCCGGGAACGGCAATCAGCCCCAGCATTTT. The V gene is TRBV7-9, the J gene TRBJ1-5; unclear D gene. The CDR3 runs 15 residues. Trimming took off 2 bases at V and 2 bases at J, with 10 bases between the two ends. Per the germline V gene, CDR1 is SEHNR and CDR2 is FQNEAQ (reference sequence).

The genes are TRBV30 and TRBJ1-2, with unresolved D. The CDR3 length is 13 residues. V lost 0 bases and J 3 bases, leaving 8 bases between the germline ends. Germline V gene data show CDR1 as GTSNPN and CDR2 as SVGIG (reference sequence). The CDR3 reads CAWSVSGDYGYTF. In DNA form, the CDR3 reads TGTGCCTGGAGTGTATCTGGAGACTATGGCTACACCTTC.

V is TRBV4-1 and J is TRBJ1-2; weak D call: TRBD1 (5 bases). CDR3 length equals 17 residues. Germline V gives CDR1 MGHRA, CDR2 YSYEKL. V was trimmed by 1 base and J by 6 bases, leaving 21 bases between them. This chain's CDR3 is CASSQGSQGLRTDGYTF. CDR3 in DNA: TGCGCCAGCAGCCAAGGGTCTCAGGGACTCCGGACGGATGGCTACACCTTC.

As to this clone: Other DNA sequences in the same sample also yield this CDR3. The chain carries TRBV28 and TRBJ2-7; D not certain. This CDR3 has 12 residues. Trimming stripped 3 bases from V and 6 bases from J, with 9 bases between. Germline CDR1 reads MDHEN; CDR2 reads SYDVKM. The CDR3 sequence: CASSLISGEQYF. The CDR3 DNA follows: TGTGCCAGCAGTTTGATCTCAGGCGAGCAGTACTTC.

J is TRBJ2-3 and V is TRBV9; D is unclear. CDR1 SGDLS and CDR2 YYNGEE come from the germline V gene. The V end lost 6 bases, the J end lost 5 bases, and 13 bases lay between the germline ends. This CDR3 spans 13 amino acids. The chain's CDR3 is CASTSGPGDTQYF. CDR3 nucleotide sequence: TGTGCCAGCACCTCCGGTCCGGGAGATACGCAGTATTTT.

The J gene is TRBJ2-1, the V gene TRBV25-1, with 8 positions matching TRBD2. V lost 6 bases and J lost 10; bases outside the gene matches: 17. CDR3 size: 16 residues. Germline V gives CDR1 MGHDK, CDR2 SYGVNS. CDR3 bases: TGTGCCAGCAGCCTACCCGGGACTAGAGGGGTGGGGGAGCAGTTCTTC. As protein: CASSLPGTRGVGEQFF.

V gene TRBV6-5 combines with J gene TRBJ1-1; TRBD1 is a possible D gene (5 bases). The CDR3 is made up of 16 amino acids. The germline CDR1 and CDR2 sequences are MNHEY and SVGAGI. The V end was cut by 3 bases, the J end by 6 bases, with 20 bases between. In DNA form, the CDR3 reads TGTGCCAGCAGTTATTTCGTAGACAGCCCTGGAGCTGAAGCTTTCTTT. This translates into CASSYFVDSPGAEAFF.

CDR3 nucleotides: TGTGCCAGCAGCAGACAGGGAGTCAATGAGCAGTTCTTC. Protein product: CASSRQGVNEQFF. The chain carries TRBV7-9 and TRBJ2-1; 7 positions agree with TRBD1. The junction had 4 bases not matched to a gene; V was cut back by 5 bases and J by 6 bases. Looked up from germline, CDR1 is SEHNR and CDR2 is FQNEAQ (reference sequence). The CDR3 totals 13 residues.

V is TRBV7-6 and J is TRBJ2-7; D possibly corresponds to TRBD1 (6 bases). The germline V gene encodes CDR1 SGHVS and CDR2 FNYEAQ. The V gene lost 5 bases and the J gene lost 7 bases, with 15 bases spanning the gap. The CDR3 loop spans 13 amino acids. The CDR3 protein is CASSPSGTREQYF. DNA of the CDR3: TGTGCCAGCAGCCCCTCCGGGACACGGGAGCAGTACTTC.

The rearrangement joins TRBV6-5 to TRBJ2-7; D is ambiguous. The germline gives CDR1 MNHEY, CDR2 SVGAGI. CDR3 length: 16 residues. V was pared by 0 bases and J by 2 bases, with 14 bases between. CDR3 sequence (DNA): TGTGCCAGCAGTTACTCGACATTGTCACCACCCTACGAGCAGTACTTC. It encodes CASSYSTLSPPYEQYF.

J is TRBJ2-6 and V is TRBV19; 10 bases are a match to TRBD1. V trimming: 5 bases; J trimming: 0 bases; junction bases outside the gene matches: 7. The V gene's germline CDR1 is LNHDA and CDR2 SQIVND (reference sequence). This CDR3 is 18 amino acids long. CDR3 sequence (DNA): TGTGCCAGTAGTTCCAGGGACAGGGGCCTCTCTGGGGCCAACGTCCTGACTTTC. Translation: CASSSRDRGLSGANVLTF.